This TCR beta chain emerged from a study of shared clonotypes between healthy human individuals. Study in general: Those who served as donors were a couple of women and a few men between the ages of 18 and 49. Overall study findings and caveats: Only blood was sampled; tissue repertoires likely differ.

This clone was picked up one time. Its antigen is unidentified. Germline V gene lookup returns CDR1 MDHEN and CDR2 SYDVKM. This CDR3 has 12 residues. Trimming pared 7 bases from V and 4 bases from J, leaving 9 bases between. Assay used: immunoSEQ multiplex PCR; TCRdb lists only in-frame clones, some missing. The sample holds hundreds of thousands of clones, around 67% seen once. Sequenced: memory CD4+ T cells sorted from blood. Subset specified: CD45RA-negative fraction. This chain joins TRBV28 and TRBJ2-3; possibly TRBD2 for D (5 bases). The sequence was collected from a woman in her 30s in good health. The CDR3 is CASMGSADTQYF. The CDR3 DNA reads as TGTGCCAGCATGGGTAGCGCAGATACGCAGTATTTT.